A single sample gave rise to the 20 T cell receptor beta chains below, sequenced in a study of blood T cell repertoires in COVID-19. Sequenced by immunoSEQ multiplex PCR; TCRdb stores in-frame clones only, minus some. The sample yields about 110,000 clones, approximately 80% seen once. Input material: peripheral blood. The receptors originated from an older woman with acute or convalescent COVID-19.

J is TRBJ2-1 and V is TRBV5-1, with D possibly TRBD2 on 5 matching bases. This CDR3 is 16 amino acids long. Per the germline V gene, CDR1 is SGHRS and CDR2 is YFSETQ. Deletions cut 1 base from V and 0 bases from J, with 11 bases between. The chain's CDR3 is CASSLTADLSYNEQFF. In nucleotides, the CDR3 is TGCGCCAGCAGCTTGACAGCGGACCTCTCCTACAATGAGCAGTTCTTC.

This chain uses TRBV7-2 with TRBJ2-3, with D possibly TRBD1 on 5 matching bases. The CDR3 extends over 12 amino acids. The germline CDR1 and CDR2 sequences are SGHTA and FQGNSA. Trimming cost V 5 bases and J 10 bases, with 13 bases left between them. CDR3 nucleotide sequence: TGTGCCAGCAGCCAAGGGGTAGGGTCGCAGTATTTT. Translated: CASSQGVGSQYF.

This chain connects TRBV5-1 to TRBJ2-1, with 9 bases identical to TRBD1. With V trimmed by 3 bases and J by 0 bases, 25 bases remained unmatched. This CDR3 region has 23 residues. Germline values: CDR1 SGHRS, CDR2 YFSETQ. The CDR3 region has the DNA TGCGCCAGCAGCTATCCCCGGGAGGTACCGGGACAGGGTATGTCCGGCTCCTACAATGAGCAGTTCTTC. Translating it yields CASSYPREVPGQGMSGSYNEQFF.

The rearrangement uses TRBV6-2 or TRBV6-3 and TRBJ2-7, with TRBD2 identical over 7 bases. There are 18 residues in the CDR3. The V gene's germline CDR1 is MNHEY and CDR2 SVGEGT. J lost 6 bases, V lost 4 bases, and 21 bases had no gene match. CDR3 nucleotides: TGTGCCAGCAGTTCTCGAGGACTAGTCGAACCCCCCTCCCGCGAGCAGTACTTC. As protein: CASSSRGLVEPPSREQYF.

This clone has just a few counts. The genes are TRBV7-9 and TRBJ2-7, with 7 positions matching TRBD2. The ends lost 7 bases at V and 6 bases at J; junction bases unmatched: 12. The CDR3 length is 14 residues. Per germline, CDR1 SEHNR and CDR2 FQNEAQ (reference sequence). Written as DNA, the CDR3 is TGTGCCAGCACCGTCGGGGGGATCGGCGCCGAGCAGTACTTC. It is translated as CASTVGGIGAEQYF. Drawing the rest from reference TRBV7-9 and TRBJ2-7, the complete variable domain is DTGVSQNPRHKITKRGQNVTFRCDPISEHNRLYWYRQTLGQGPEFLTYFQNEAQLEKSRLLSDRFSAERPKGSFSTLEIQRTEQGDSAMYLCASTVGGIGAEQYFGPGTRLTVT.

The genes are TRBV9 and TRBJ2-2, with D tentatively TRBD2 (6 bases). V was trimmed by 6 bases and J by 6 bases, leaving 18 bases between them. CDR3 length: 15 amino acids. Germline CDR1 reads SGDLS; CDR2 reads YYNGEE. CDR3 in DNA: TGTGCCAGCAACTCGGGACTTCCTTCGCCCGGGGAGCTGTTTTTT. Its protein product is CASNSGLPSPGELFF.

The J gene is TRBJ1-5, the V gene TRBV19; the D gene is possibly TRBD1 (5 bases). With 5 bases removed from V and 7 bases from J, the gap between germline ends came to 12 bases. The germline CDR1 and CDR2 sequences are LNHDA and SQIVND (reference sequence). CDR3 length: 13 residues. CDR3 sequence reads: CASSDPGRQPQHF. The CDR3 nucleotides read TGTGCCAGTAGTGACCCAGGGCGGCAGCCCCAGCATTTT. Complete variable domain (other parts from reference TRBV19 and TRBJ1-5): DGGITQSPKYLFRKEGQNVTLSCEQNLNHDAMYWYRQDPGQGLRLIYYSQIVNDFQKGDIAEGYSVSREKKESFPLTVTSAQKNPTAFYLCASSDPGRQPQHFGDGTRLSIL.

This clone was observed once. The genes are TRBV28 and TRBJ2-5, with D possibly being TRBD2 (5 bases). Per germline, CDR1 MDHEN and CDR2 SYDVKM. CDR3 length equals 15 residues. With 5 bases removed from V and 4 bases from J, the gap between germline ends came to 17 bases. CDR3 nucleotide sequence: TGTGCCAGCAGTCGGACGGGATTATGGGCAGAGACCCAGTACTTC. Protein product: CASSRTGLWAETQYF.

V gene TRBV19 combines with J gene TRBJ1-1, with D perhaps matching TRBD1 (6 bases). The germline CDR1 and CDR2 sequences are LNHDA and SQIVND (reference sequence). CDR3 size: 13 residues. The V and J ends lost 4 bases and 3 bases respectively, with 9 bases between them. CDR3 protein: CASSNSGDTEAFF. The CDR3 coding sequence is TGTGCCAGTAGTAACTCAGGGGACACTGAAGCTTTCTTT. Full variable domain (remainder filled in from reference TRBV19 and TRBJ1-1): DGGITQSPKYLFRKEGQNVTLSCEQNLNHDAMYWYRQDPGQGLRLIYYSQIVNDFQKGDIAEGYSVSREKKESFPLTVTSAQKNPTAFYLCASSNSGDTEAFFGQGTRLTVV.

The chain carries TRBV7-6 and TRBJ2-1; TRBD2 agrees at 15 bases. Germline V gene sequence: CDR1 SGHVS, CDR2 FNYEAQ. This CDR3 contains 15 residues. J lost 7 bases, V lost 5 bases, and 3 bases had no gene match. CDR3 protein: CASSPGTSGGNEQFF. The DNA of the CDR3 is TGTGCCAGCAGCCCCGGGACTAGCGGGGGGAATGAGCAGTTCTTC.

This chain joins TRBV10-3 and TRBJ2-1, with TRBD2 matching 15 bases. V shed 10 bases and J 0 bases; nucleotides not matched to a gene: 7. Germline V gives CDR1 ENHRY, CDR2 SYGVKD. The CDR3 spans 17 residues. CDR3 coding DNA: TGTGCCACAGTCCGGACTAGCGGGAGGGTCTCCTACAATGAGCAGTTCTTC. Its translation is CATVRTSGRVSYNEQFF.

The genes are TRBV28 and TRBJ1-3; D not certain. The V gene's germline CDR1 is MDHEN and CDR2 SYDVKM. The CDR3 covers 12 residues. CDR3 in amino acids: CALRGSGNTIYF. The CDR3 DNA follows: TGTGCGCTCCGGGGCTCTGGAAACACCATATATTTT.

CDR3 amino acids: CAISDPGLAGANTGELFF. CDR3 DNA: TGTGCCATCAGTGACCCCGGACTAGCGGGAGCGAACACCGGGGAGCTGTTTTTT. V usage is TRBV10-3 and J usage is TRBJ2-2, with TRBD2 identical over 13 bases. The CDR3 extends over 18 amino acids. Trimming cost V 3 bases and J 0 bases; bases outside gene matches: 4. Germline loops: CDR1 ENHRY, CDR2 SYGVKD.

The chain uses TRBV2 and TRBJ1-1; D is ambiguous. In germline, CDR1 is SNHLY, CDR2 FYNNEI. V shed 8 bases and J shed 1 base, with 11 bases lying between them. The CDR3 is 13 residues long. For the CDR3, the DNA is TGTGCCAGCGTCGGGGTCTCGAACACTGAAGCTTTCTTT. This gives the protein CASVGVSNTEAFF.

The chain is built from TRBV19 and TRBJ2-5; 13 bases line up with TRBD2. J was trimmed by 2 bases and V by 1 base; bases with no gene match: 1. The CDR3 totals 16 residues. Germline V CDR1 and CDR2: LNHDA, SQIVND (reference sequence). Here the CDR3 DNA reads TGTGCCAGTAGTATAGGGACTAGCGGGGGACAAGAGACCCAGTACTTC. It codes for CASSIGTSGGQETQYF.

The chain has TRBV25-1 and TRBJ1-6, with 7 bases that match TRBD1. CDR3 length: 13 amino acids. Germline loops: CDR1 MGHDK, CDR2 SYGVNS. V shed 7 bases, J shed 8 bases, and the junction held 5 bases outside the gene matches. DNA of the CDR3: TGTGCCAGCACGGGACAGAGCGATTCACCCCTCCACTTT. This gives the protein CASTGQSDSPLHF.

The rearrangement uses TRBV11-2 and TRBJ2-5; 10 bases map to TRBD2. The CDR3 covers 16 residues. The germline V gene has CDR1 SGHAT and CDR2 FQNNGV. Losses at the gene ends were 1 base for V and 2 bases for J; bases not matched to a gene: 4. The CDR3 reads CASSLGPAGGQETQYF. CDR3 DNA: TGTGCCAGCAGCTTAGGCCCAGCGGGGGGGCAAGAGACCCAGTACTTC. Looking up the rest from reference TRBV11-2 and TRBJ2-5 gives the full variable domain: EAGVAQSPRYKIIEKRQSVAFWCNPISGHATLYWYQQILGQGPKLLIQFQNNGVVDDSQLPKDRFSAERLKGVDSTLKIQPAKLEDSAVYLCASSLGPAGGQETQYFGPGTRLLVL.

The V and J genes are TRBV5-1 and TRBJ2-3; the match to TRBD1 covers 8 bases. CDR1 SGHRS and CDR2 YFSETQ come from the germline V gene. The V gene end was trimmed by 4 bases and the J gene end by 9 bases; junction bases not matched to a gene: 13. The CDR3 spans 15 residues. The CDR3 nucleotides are TGCGCCAGCAGCCAAAGACAGGGGCGAGAGAAGACGCAGTATTTT. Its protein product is CASSQRQGREKTQYF.

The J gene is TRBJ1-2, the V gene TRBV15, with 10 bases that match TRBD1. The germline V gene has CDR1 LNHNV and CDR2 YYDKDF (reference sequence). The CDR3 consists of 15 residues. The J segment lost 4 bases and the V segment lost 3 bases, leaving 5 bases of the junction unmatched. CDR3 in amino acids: CATSSWDRGGYGYTF. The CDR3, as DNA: TGTGCCACCAGCAGTTGGGACAGGGGCGGCTATGGCTACACCTTC.

The CDR3: CASHRQGAANYGYTF. Written as DNA, the CDR3 is TGTGCCAGCCACAGACAGGGGGCAGCTAACTATGGCTACACCTTC. The chain combines TRBV2 with TRBJ1-2, with TRBD1 matching over 10 bases. The CDR3 sequence is 15 residues long. Germline CDR1 reads SNHLY; CDR2 reads FYNNEI. V shed 8 bases and J 0 bases; nucleotides not matched to a gene: 6. The full variable domain, with the rest looked up from reference TRBV2 and TRBJ1-2, is EPEVTQTPSHQVTQMGQEVILRCVPISNHLYFYWYRQILGQKVEFLVSFYNNEISEKSEIFDDQFSVERPDGSNFTLKIRSTKLEDSAMYFCASHRQGAANYGYTFGSGTRLTVV.